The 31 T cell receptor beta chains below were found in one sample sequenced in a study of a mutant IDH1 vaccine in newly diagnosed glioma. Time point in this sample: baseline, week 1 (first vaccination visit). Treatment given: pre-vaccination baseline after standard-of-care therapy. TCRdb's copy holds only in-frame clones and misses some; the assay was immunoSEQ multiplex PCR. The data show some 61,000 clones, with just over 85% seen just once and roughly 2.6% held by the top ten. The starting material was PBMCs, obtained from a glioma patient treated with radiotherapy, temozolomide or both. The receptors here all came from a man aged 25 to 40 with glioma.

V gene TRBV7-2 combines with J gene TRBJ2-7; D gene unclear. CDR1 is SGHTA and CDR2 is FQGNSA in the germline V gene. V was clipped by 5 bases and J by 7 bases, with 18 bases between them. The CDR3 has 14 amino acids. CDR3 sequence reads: CASSDLLSSREQYF. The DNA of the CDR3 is TGTGCCAGCAGCGACCTCCTGAGTTCCCGAGAGCAGTACTTC.

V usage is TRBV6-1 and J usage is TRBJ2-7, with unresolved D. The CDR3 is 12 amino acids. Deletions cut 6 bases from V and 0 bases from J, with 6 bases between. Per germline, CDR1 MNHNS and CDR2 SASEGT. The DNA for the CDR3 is TGTGCCAGCAGCCCCCTCTCCTACGAGCAGTACTTC. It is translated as CASSPLSYEQYF.

Written as DNA, the CDR3 is TGTGCCAGTAGTACGACATCCAAGAGGTCACCCCTCCACTTT. As protein: CASSTTSKRSPLHF. The chain joins TRBV19 to TRBJ1-6; D unresolved. V dropped 4 bases and J dropped 10 bases, with 14 bases sitting between them. This CDR3 contains 14 residues. Germline assignment: CDR1 LNHDA and CDR2 SQIVND (reference sequence). Full variable domain (missing parts from reference TRBV19 and TRBJ1-6): DGGITQSPKYLFRKEGQNVTLSCEQNLNHDAMYWYRQDPGQGLRLIYYSQIVNDFQKGDIAEGYSVSREKKESFPLTVTSAQKNPTAFYLCASSTTSKRSPLHFGNGTRLTVT.

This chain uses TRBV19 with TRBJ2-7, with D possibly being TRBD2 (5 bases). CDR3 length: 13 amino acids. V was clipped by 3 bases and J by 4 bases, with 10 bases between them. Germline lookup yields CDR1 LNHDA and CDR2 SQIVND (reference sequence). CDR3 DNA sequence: TGTGCCAGTAGTATTGGACTCGTGTACGAGCAGTACTTC. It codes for CASSIGLVYEQYF.

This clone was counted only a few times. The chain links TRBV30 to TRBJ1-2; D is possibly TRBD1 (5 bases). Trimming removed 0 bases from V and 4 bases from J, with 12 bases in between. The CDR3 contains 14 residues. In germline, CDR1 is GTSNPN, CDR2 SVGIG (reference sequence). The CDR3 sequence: CAWSVPGGSYGYTF. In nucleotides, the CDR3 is TGTGCCTGGAGTGTGCCGGGGGGAAGCTATGGCTACACCTTC. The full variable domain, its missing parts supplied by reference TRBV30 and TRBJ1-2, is SQTIHQWPATLVQPVGSPLSLECTVEGTSNPNLYWYRQAAGRGLQLLFYSVGIGQISSEVPQNLSASRPQDRQFILSSKKLLLSDSGFYLCAWSVPGGSYGYTFGSGTRLTVV.

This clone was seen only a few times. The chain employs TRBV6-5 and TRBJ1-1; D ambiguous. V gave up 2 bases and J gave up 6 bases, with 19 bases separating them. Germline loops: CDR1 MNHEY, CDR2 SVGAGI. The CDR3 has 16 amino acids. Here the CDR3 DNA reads TGTGCCAGCAGTTACCGGCGACCTGGGATGAGTGCTGAAGCTTTCTTT. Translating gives CASSYRRPGMSAEAFF.

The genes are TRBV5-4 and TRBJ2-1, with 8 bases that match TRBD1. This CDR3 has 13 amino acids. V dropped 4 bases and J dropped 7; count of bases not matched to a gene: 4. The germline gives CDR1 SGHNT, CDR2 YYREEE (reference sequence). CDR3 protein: CASSKQGVNEQFF. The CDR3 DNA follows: TGTGCCAGCAGCAAACAGGGGGTGAATGAGCAGTTCTTC.

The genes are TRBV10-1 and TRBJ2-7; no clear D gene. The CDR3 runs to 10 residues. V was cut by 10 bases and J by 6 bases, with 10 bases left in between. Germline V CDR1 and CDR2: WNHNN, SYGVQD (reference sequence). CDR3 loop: CATLVGEQYF. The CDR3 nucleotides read TGCGCCACCTTAGTAGGCGAGCAGTACTTC.

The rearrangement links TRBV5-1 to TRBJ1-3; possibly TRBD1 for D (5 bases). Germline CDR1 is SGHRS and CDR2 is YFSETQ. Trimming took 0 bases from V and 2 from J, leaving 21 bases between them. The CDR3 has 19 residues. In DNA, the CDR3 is TGCGCCAGCAGCTTGGTTCTTTGGGGGGGTAAGACTACTGGAAACACCATATATTTT. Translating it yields CASSLVLWGGKTTGNTIYF.

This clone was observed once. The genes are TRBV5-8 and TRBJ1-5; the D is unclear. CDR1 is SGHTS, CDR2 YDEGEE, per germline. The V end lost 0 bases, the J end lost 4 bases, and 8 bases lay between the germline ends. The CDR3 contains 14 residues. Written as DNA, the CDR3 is TGTGCCAGCAGCTTGGGACGGCCGAATCAGCCCCAGCATTTT. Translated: CASSLGRPNQPQHF.

This CDR3 is CASSERRVSSDGRLLGNSPLHF. CDR3 DNA sequence: TGTGCCAGCAGTGAAAGAAGGGTTTCGTCGGACGGACGACTTTTGGGGAATTCACCCCTCCACTTT. This chain uses TRBV6-1 with TRBJ1-6; D is undetermined. Germline lookup yields CDR1 MNHNS and CDR2 SASEGT. CDR3 length equals 22 residues. V gave up 2 bases and J gave up 7 bases, with 33 bases separating them.

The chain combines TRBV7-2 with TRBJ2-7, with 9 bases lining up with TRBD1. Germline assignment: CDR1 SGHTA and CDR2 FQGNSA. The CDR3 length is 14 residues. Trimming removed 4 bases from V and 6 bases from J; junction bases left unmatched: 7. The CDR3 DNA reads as TGTGCCAGCAGCTCGCCGGGACAGGGATTCGAGCAGTACTTC. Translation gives CASSSPGQGFEQYF.

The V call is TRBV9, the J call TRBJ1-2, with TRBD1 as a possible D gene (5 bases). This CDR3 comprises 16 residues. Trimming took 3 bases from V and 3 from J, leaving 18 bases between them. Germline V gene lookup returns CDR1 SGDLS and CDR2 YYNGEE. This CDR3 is CASSGDVGAPYYGYTF. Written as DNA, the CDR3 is TGTGCCAGCAGCGGGGACGTCGGGGCCCCTTACTATGGCTACACCTTC.

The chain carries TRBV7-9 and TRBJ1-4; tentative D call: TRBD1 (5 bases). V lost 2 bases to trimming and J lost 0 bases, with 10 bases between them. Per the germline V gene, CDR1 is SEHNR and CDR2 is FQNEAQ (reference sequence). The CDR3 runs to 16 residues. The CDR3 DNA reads TGTGCCAGCAGCTTACAGGGAAGAACAACTAATGAAAAACTGTTTTTT. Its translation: CASSLQGRTTNEKLFF.

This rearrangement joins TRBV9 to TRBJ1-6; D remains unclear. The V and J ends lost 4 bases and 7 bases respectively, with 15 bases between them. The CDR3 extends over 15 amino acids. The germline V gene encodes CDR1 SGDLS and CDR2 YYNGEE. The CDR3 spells CASSSQPGENSPLHF. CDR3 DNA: TGTGCCAGCAGCTCTCAGCCAGGAGAAAATTCACCCCTCCACTTT. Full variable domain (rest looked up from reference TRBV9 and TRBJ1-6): DSGVTQTPKHLITATGQRVTLRCSPRSGDLSVYWYQQSLDQGLQFLIQYYNGEERAKGNILERFSAQQFPDLHSELNLSSLELGDSALYFCASSSQPGENSPLHFGNGTRLTVT.

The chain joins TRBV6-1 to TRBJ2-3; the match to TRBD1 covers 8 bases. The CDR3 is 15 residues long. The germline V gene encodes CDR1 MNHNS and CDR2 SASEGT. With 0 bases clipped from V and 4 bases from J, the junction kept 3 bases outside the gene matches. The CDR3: CASSEAAGGPDTQYF. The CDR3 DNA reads TGTGCCAGCAGTGAAGCGGCAGGGGGCCCAGATACGCAGTATTTT.

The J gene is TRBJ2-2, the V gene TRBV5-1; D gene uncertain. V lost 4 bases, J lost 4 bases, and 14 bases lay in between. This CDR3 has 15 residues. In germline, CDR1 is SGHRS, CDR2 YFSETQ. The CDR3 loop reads CASSAPPWGTGELFF. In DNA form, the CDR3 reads TGCGCCAGCAGCGCACCACCCTGGGGCACCGGGGAGCTGTTTTTT. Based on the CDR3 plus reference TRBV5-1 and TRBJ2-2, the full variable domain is KAGVTQTPRYLIKTRGQQVTLSCSPISGHRSVSWYQQTPGQGLQFLFEYFSETQRNKGNFPGRFSGRQFSNSRSEMNVSTLELGDSALYLCASSAPPWGTGELFFGEGSRLTVL.

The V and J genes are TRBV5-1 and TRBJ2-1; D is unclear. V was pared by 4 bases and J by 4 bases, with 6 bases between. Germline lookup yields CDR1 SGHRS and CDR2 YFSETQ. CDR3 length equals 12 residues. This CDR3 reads CASSVRYNEQFF. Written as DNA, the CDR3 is TGCGCCAGCAGCGTTAGATACAATGAGCAGTTCTTC.

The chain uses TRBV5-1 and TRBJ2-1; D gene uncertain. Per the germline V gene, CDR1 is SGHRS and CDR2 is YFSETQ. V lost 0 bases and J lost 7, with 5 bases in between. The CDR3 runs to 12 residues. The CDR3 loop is CASSLGWNEQFF. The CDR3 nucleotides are TGCGCCAGCAGCTTGGGGTGGAATGAGCAGTTCTTC.

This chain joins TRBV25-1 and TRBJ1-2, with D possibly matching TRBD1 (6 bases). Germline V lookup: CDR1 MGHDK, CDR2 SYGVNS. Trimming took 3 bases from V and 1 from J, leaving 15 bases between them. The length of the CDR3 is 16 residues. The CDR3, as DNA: TGTGCCAGCAGTGACCGCAGAACAGGGCTTAACTATGGCTACACCTTC. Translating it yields CASSDRRTGLNYGYTF.

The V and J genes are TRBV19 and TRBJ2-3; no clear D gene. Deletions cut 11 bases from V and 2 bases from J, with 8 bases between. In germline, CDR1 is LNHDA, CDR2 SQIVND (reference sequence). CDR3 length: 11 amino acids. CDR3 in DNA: TGTGCCGCCGGGCTCACAGATACGCAGTATTTT. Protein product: CAAGLTDTQYF.

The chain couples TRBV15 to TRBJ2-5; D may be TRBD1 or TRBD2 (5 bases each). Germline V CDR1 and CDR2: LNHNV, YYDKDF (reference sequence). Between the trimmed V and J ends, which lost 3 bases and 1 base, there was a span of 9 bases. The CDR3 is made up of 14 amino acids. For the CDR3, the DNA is TGTGCCACCAGCAGTACCGGGACCCAAGAGACCCAGTACTTC. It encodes CATSSTGTQETQYF.

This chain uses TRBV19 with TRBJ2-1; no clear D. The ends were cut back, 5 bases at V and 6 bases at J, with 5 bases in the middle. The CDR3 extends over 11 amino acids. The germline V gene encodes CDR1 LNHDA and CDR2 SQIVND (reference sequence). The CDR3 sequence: CASSVLNEQFF. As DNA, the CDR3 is TGTGCCAGTAGTGTCCTCAATGAGCAGTTCTTC.

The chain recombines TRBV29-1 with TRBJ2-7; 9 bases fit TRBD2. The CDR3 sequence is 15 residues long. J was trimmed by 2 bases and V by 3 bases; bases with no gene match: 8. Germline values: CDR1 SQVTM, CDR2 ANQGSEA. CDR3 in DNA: TGCAGCGTTGATACTAGCGGGCGAATACCCTACGAGCAGTACTTC. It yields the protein CSVDTSGRIPYEQYF.

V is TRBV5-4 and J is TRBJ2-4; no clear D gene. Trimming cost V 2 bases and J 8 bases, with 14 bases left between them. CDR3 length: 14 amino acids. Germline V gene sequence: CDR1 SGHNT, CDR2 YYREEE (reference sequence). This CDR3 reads CASSFRQSPDIQYF. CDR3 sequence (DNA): TGTGCCAGCAGCTTTCGGCAGAGTCCCGACATTCAGTACTTC.

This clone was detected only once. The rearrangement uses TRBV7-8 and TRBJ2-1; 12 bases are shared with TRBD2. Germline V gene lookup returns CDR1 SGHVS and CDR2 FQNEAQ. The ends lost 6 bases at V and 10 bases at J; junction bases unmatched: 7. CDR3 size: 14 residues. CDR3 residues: CASRYWTSGDEQFF. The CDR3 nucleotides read TGTGCCAGCAGATACTGGACTAGCGGGGACGAGCAGTTCTTC. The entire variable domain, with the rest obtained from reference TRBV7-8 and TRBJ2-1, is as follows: GAGVSQSPRYKVAKRGQDVALRCDPISGHVSLFWYQQALGQGPEFLTYFQNEAQLDKSGLPSDRFFAERPEGSVSTLKIQRTQQEDSAVYLCASRYWTSGDEQFFGPGTRLTVL.

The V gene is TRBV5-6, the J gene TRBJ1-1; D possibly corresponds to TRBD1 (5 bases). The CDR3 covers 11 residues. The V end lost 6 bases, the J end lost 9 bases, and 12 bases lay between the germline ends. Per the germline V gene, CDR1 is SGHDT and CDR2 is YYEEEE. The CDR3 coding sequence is TGTGCCAGCACCCTTGGGGGTAAAGCTTTCTTT. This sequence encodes CASTLGGKAFF.

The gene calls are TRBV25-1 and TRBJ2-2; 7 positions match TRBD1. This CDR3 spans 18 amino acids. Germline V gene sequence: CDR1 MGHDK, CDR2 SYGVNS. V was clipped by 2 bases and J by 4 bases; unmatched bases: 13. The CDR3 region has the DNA TGTGCCAGCAGTGAAGGGTTATTGAGGACAGGAGCCACCGGGGAGCTGTTTTTT. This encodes CASSEGLLRTGATGELFF.

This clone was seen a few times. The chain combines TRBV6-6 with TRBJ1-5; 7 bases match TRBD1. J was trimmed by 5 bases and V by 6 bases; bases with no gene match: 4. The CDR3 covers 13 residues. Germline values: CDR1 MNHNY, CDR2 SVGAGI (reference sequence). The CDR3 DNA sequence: TGTGCCAGCAGGAACAGGGGTGATCAGCCCCAGCATTTT. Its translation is CASRNRGDQPQHF.

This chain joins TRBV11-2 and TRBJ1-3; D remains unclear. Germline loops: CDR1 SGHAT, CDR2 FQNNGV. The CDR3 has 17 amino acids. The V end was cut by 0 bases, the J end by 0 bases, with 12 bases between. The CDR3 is CASSLDAWGISGNTIYF. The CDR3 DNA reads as TGTGCCAGCAGCTTAGATGCTTGGGGTATCTCTGGAAACACCATATATTTT. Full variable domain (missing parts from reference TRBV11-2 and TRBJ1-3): EAGVAQSPRYKIIEKRQSVAFWCNPISGHATLYWYQQILGQGPKLLIQFQNNGVVDDSQLPKDRFSAERLKGVDSTLKIQPAKLEDSAVYLCASSLDAWGISGNTIYFGEGSWLTVV.

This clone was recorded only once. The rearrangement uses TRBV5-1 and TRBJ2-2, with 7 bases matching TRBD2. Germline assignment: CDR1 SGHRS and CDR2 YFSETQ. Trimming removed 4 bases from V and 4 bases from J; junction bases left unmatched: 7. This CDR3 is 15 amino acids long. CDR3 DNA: TGCGCCAGCAGCCCGGGGCGGGGGAGCACCGGGGAGCTGTTTTTT. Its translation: CASSPGRGSTGELFF.